The clone carrying this TCR beta chain was detected a few times. Its antigen is not identified. The sample belongs to a study of response to subunit inactivated influenza vaccine. General study points: Authors suggested few new T cells are recruited by each seasonal influenza vaccination.

CDR1 and CDR2 (germline): WSHSY, SAAADI. V shed 5 bases and J shed 5 bases, with 12 bases lying between them. CDR3 size: 13 residues. Each CDR3 protein is one row after TCRdb ran MiXCR on the RT-PCR reads. This sample has hundreds of thousands of distinct CDR3 sequences, with approximately 24% found just once. This sequence joins TRBV10-2 and TRBJ2-5; maybe TRBD1 (6 bases). The sequence derives from a man aged 50 to 60 who received an inactivated influenza vaccine. Material: CD4+ T cells sorted from PBMCs, obtained roughly 5 days after vaccination. CDR3: CASSYTGKETQYF. The CDR3 DNA reads as TGCGCCAGCAGTTACACAGGGAAGGAGACCCAGTACTTC.